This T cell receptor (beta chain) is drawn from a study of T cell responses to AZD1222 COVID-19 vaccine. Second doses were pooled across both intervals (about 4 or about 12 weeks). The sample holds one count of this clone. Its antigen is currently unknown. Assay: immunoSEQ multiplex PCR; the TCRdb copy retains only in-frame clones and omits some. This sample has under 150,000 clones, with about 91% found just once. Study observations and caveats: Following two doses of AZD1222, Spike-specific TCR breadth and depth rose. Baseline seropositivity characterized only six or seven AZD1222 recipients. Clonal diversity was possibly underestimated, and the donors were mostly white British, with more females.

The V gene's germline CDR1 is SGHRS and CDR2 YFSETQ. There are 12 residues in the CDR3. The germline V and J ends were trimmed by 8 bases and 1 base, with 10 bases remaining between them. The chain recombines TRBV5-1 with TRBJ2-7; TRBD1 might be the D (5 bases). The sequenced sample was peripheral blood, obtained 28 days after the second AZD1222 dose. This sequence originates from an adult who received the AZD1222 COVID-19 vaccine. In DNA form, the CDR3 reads TGCGCCAGTAGGGGTGGTTCCTACGAGCAGTACTTC. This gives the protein CASRGGSYEQYF. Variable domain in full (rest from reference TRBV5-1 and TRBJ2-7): KAGVTQTPRYLIKTRGQQVTLSCSPISGHRSVSWYQQTPGQGLQFLFEYFSETQRNKGNFPGRFSGRQFSNSRSEMNVSTLELGDSALYLCASRGGSYEQYFGPGTRLTVT.